The 23 T cell receptor beta chains in this list originate from one sample, sequenced in a study of T cell responses to AZD1222 COVID-19 vaccine. Generated by immunoSEQ multiplex PCR, the TCRdb table keeps only in-frame clones and is missing some. The table shows 100,000 to 150,000 clones, with roughly 84% occurring only once. The sequenced sample was peripheral blood, obtained 28 days after the second AZD1222 dose. These receptors were taken from an adult who received the AZD1222 COVID-19 vaccine.

The genes are TRBV5-3 and TRBJ2-7; TRBD2 agrees at 9 bases. TRBV5-3 is treated as an ORF (open reading frame) with a function not yet certain. The CDR3 length is 16 residues. The trim removed 3 bases at V and 4 bases at J, leaving 11 bases unmatched. CDR3 nucleotides: TGTGCCAGAAGCTGGCCCCCGGGGCTAGCGGGGTACGAGCAGTACTTC. It is translated as CARSWPPGLAGYEQYF.

The chain carries TRBV7-6 and TRBJ1-6; possible D gene TRBD1, 5 bases. Germline CDR1 is SGHVS and CDR2 is FNYEAQ. The length of the CDR3 is 16 residues. Trimming took 4 bases from V and 8 from J, leaving 18 bases between them. The CDR3 loop reads CASSSGTRPGDSPLHF. In nucleotides, the CDR3 is TGTGCCAGCAGCTCTGGGACCCGGCCAGGCGATTCACCCCTCCACTTT.

V usage is TRBV28 and J usage is TRBJ2-7; weak D call: TRBD2 (6 bases). V lost 6 bases and J 2 bases, leaving 14 bases between the germline ends. The germline V gene encodes CDR1 MDHEN and CDR2 SYDVKM. The length of the CDR3 is 14 residues. The CDR3 loop reads CASRGVGGTYEQYF. The CDR3 DNA sequence: TGTGCCAGCAGGGGTGTGGGGGGAACCTACGAGCAGTACTTC.

This rearrangement joins TRBV25-1 to TRBJ1-6, with D uncertain. The V end was cut by 5 bases, the J end by 10 bases, with 12 bases between. CDR1 MGHDK and CDR2 SYGVNS come from the germline V gene. The CDR3 sequence is 13 residues long. Here the CDR3 reads CASSLRRESPLHF. CDR3 DNA: TGTGCCAGCAGTTTAAGACGTGAATCACCCCTCCACTTT.

J is TRBJ2-1 and V is TRBV7-2; D may be TRBD1 (6 bases). From germline, CDR1 is SGHTA and CDR2 FQGNSA. The CDR3 runs to 16 residues. V was clipped by 5 bases and J by 5 bases, with 19 bases between them. Written as DNA, the CDR3 is TGTGCCAGCAGCCAAAACAGGGATCCTCCCCACAATGAGCAGTTCTTC. Residues: CASSQNRDPPHNEQFF.

The chain has TRBV19 and TRBJ1-5; possible D gene TRBD1, 5 bases. With 2 bases removed from V and 0 bases from J, the gap between germline ends came to 14 bases. There are 17 residues in the CDR3. CDR1 is LNHDA and CDR2 is SQIVND in the germline V gene (reference sequence). The CDR3 DNA reads TGTGCCAGTAGTATACTTTGGGGGGGGAATAGCAATCAGCCCCAGCATTTT. Translating gives CASSILWGGNSNQPQHF.

The chain links TRBV14 to TRBJ2-1; TRBD2 matches at 7 bases. This CDR3 spans 15 amino acids. Per germline, CDR1 SGHDN and CDR2 FVKESK. Unmatched junction bases numbered 12, after V lost 4 bases and J lost 9 bases. CDR3 loop: CASSRLWGGDGEQFF. The CDR3 region has the DNA TGTGCCAGCAGCCGCCTTTGGGGAGGGGACGGTGAGCAGTTCTTC.

The chain couples TRBV6-5 to TRBJ1-4; unclear D gene. Trimming took 10 bases from V and 3 from J, leaving 12 bases between them. Per germline, CDR1 MNHEY and CDR2 SVGAGI. This CDR3 is 13 amino acids long. This chain's CDR3 is CATSGIANEKLFF. DNA of the CDR3: TGTGCCACCAGCGGGATTGCTAATGAAAAACTGTTTTTT.

This sequence joins TRBV6-5 and TRBJ1-4; possibly TRBD1 for D (5 bases). The CDR3 sequence is 13 residues long. Germline V lookup: CDR1 MNHEY, CDR2 SVGAGI. Deletions cut 8 bases from V and 7 bases from J, with 14 bases between. The CDR3 reads CASEGRGSEKLFF. CDR3 in DNA: TGTGCCAGCGAGGGGAGAGGAAGTGAAAAACTGTTTTTT.

This rearrangement joins TRBV4-1 to TRBJ1-4, with unresolved D. The CDR3 spans 15 residues. V lost 0 bases and J lost 5, with 10 bases in between. Looked up from germline, CDR1 is MGHRA and CDR2 is YSYEKL. CDR3 in amino acids: CASSQDSVGNEKLFF. CDR3 in DNA: TGCGCCAGCAGCCAAGATTCGGTAGGAAATGAAAAACTGTTTTTT.

This chain uses TRBV27 with TRBJ2-7; either TRBD1 or TRBD2 may supply D (6 bases each). V dropped 6 bases and J dropped 4 bases, with 19 bases sitting between them. Germline V CDR1 and CDR2: MNHEY, SMNVEV (reference sequence). This CDR3 is built from 15 residues. The CDR3 sequence is CASSRRSGAGYEQYF. CDR3 in DNA: TGTGCCAGCAGCCGTCGGTCGGGGGCAGGTTACGAGCAGTACTTC.

V and J are TRBV3-1 (or the pseudogene TRBV3-2) and TRBJ2-7; D remains unclear. The V end was cut by 3 bases, the J end by 3 bases, with 9 bases between. Germline-derived CDR1 and CDR2 are LGHDT and YNNKEL (reference sequence). The CDR3 extends over 13 amino acids. The CDR3 DNA is TGTGCCAGCAGCCATTACAGTGGCTACGAGCAGTACTTC. Translated, it gives CASSHYSGYEQYF.

This chain uses TRBV9 with TRBJ1-2, with 12 bases aligning to TRBD1. Germline CDR1 reads SGDLS; CDR2 reads YYNGEE. V lost 2 bases to trimming and J lost 7 bases; unmatched junction nucleotides: 6. This CDR3 contains 15 residues. CDR3 residues: CASSVTGTGGGGYTF. DNA for the CDR3: TGTGCCAGCAGCGTTACTGGGACAGGGGGCGGTGGCTACACCTTC.

The CDR3 is CATWDRVEVDYGYTF. The CDR3 nucleotides are TGTGCCACATGGGACAGGGTCGAGGTCGACTATGGCTACACCTTC. The chain uses TRBV6-5 and TRBJ1-2; TRBD1 agrees at 9 bases. Germline V gene sequence: CDR1 MNHEY, CDR2 SVGAGI. CDR3 length equals 15 residues. The trim removed 10 bases at V and 3 bases at J, leaving 12 bases unmatched.

The rearrangement uses TRBV30 and TRBJ1-1; no clear D. V lost 1 base and J 0 bases, leaving 12 bases between the germline ends. Germline V gene sequence: CDR1 GTSNPN, CDR2 SVGIG (reference sequence). The CDR3 length is 15 residues. The CDR3 bases are TGTGCCTGGAGTGGTATGGGGTATTTGAACACTGAAGCTTTCTTT. It encodes CAWSGMGYLNTEAFF.

The chain uses TRBV12-3 or TRBV12-4 and TRBJ1-6; no reliable D call. With 7 bases removed from V and 7 bases from J, the gap between germline ends came to 5 bases. The CDR3 spans 11 residues. The CDR3, as DNA: TGTGCCAGCACCCTGAATTCACCCCTCCACTTT. It encodes CASTLNSPLHF.

CDR3 sequence reads: CASSGSLSGYPYGYTF. The CDR3 bases are TGTGCCAGCAGCGGGTCGTTATCGGGATACCCCTATGGCTACACCTTC. The chain recombines TRBV9 with TRBJ1-2; D is unclear. The CDR3 is made up of 16 amino acids. Germline V gene lookup returns CDR1 SGDLS and CDR2 YYNGEE. V lost 3 bases to trimming and J lost 4 bases, with 19 bases between them.

The chain links TRBV7-2 to TRBJ2-7; D ambiguous. Germline CDR1 reads SGHTA; CDR2 reads FQGNSA. The CDR3 totals 12 residues. Trimming left V 1 base short and J 6 bases short, with 7 bases between. The chain's CDR3 is CASSLVVPEQYF. CDR3 nucleotide sequence: TGTGCCAGCAGCTTAGTAGTTCCCGAGCAGTACTTC. Together with reference TRBV7-2 and TRBJ2-7, the CDR3 gives the full variable domain: GAGVSQSPSNKVTEKGKDVELRCDPISGHTALYWYRQSLGQGLEFLIYFQGNSAPDKSGLPSDRFSAERTGGSVSTLTIQRTQQEDSAVYLCASSLVVPEQYFGPGTRLTVT.

V gene TRBV19 combines with J gene TRBJ2-3; the match to TRBD2 covers 8 bases. This CDR3 has 17 amino acids. With V trimmed by 0 bases and J by 9 bases, 14 bases remained unmatched. The germline V gene encodes CDR1 LNHDA and CDR2 SQIVND (reference sequence). CDR3: CASSIDGSGLVSGTQYF. CDR3 sequence (DNA): TGTGCCAGTAGTATAGATGGGTCGGGACTAGTCTCCGGCACGCAGTATTTT.

CDR3 bases: TGCGCCAGCGCCGTCGGGGAGCGGGGCCATACGCAGTATTTT. It yields the protein CASAVGERGHTQYF. The V gene is TRBV5-1, the J gene TRBJ2-3, with 7 nucleotides matching TRBD2. This CDR3 has 14 amino acids. V gave up 7 bases and J gave up 7 bases; unmatched junction bases: 12. CDR1 and CDR2 (germline): SGHRS, YFSETQ. Combining the CDR3 with reference TRBV5-1 and TRBJ2-3 gives the whole variable domain KAGVTQTPRYLIKTRGQQVTLSCSPISGHRSVSWYQQTPGQGLQFLFEYFSETQRNKGNFPGRFSGRQFSNSRSEMNVSTLELGDSALYLCASAVGERGHTQYFGPGTRLTVL.

This clone was counted a single time. The rearrangement links TRBV6-2 or TRBV6-3 to TRBJ1-1; no clear D. The CDR3 covers 14 residues. V shed 4 bases and J shed 2 bases, with 11 bases lying between them. Germline lookup yields CDR1 MNHEY and CDR2 SVGEGT. In DNA form, the CDR3 reads TGTGCCAGCAGTTTGGACGGATACAACACTGAAGCTTTCTTT. As protein: CASSLDGYNTEAFF.

V usage is TRBV19 and J usage is TRBJ1-5, with D uncertain. The CDR3 runs 14 residues. V lost 5 bases to trimming and J lost 5 bases, with 13 bases between them. Germline V lookup: CDR1 LNHDA, CDR2 SQIVND (reference sequence). The chain's CDR3 is CASSFRLHYQPQHF. The CDR3 coding sequence is TGTGCCAGTAGTTTCCGACTTCACTATCAGCCCCAGCATTTT.

The rearrangement uses TRBV6-2 or TRBV6-3 and TRBJ2-5; D remains ambiguous. The CDR3 spans 17 residues. CDR1 is MNHEY and CDR2 is SVGEGT in the germline V gene. V was trimmed by 0 bases and J by 4 bases, leaving 18 bases between them. CDR3: CASSYSHPTSDRETQYF. The CDR3 DNA reads as TGTGCCAGCAGTTACTCCCACCCGACATCCGATCGAGAGACCCAGTACTTC.